The 19 T cell receptor beta chains below all came from one sample that was sequenced in a study of T cells after yellow fever vaccination (dated by TCRdb to the late 2010s). What the treatment or condition label conveys for this sample: live attenuated yellow fever vaccine strain. Preparation of the library involved 5' RACE. Reads for this sample came from an Illumina NovaSeq 6000. The public reads were reprocessed in TCRdb via fastp at Q25 and MiXCR, keeping in-frame beta chains. Rows merge per CDR3 protein into single entries with the most common DNA and genes. The sample profile shows 250,000 or so distinct CDR3 sequences; 3.6% of them were found once. The top ten constitute over 15% of the sample. Specimen: PBMCs, collected 15 days after the yellow fever booster vaccination. These receptors were taken from a man aged 18 to 29 who received the YFV17D yellow fever vaccine.

This clonotype occurred many times. The V and J genes are TRBV6-6 and TRBJ1-5, with no clear D. There are 16 residues in the CDR3. V lost 5 bases, J lost 1 base, and 15 bases lay in between. The germline gives CDR1 MNHNY, CDR2 SVGAGI (reference sequence). The CDR3 DNA sequence: TGTGCCAGCAGTCCCCCGGGAGGAGACAGCAATCAGCCCCAGCATTTT. This translates into CASSPPGGDSNQPQHF.

The table lists this clonotype with many counts. CDR3 protein: CASRLRGADEQYF. The DNA for the CDR3 is TGTGCCAGCCGCTTGAGGGGGGCTGACGAGCAGTACTTC. This sequence joins TRBV6-1 and TRBJ2-7, with D perhaps matching TRBD1 or TRBD2 (6 bases each). Trimming removed 8 bases from V and 5 bases from J, with 16 bases in between. The CDR3 runs 13 residues. CDR1 and CDR2 from the germline V gene are MNHNS and SASEGT.

The V and J genes are TRBV10-3 and TRBJ2-3; D gene ambiguous. The CDR3 has 15 amino acids. Germline V gene data show CDR1 as ENHRY and CDR2 as SYGVKD. V was trimmed by 3 bases and J by 1 base, leaving 11 bases between them. The CDR3 sequence: CAISEEDSRTDTQYF. The CDR3 DNA sequence: TGTGCCATCAGTGAAGAGGATTCTCGCACAGATACGCAGTATTTT.

This chain links TRBV5-1 with TRBJ2-3; 7 positions agree with TRBD2. Per germline, CDR1 SGHRS and CDR2 YFSETQ. This CDR3 has 15 residues. The V and J ends lost 2 bases and 4 bases, in that order; junction bases with no gene match: 7. This CDR3 is CASSLDSGESDTQYF. CDR3 DNA: TGCGCCAGCAGCTTAGACAGCGGGGAATCAGATACGCAGTATTTT.

This clonotype was detected only once. The CDR3 spells CASSYSTKGLGEAFF. The DNA for the CDR3 is TGTGCCAGCAGTTACTCGACAAAGGGGTTAGGTGAAGCTTTCTTT. The V and J genes are TRBV6-2 or TRBV6-3 and TRBJ1-1; possible D gene TRBD1, 5 bases. The CDR3 contains 15 residues. Trimming removed 0 bases from V and 7 bases from J, with 15 bases in between. Germline CDR1 MNHEY, CDR2 SVGEGT.

The table lists this clonotype with many counts. V usage is TRBV20-1 and J usage is TRBJ2-2; a weak D match, TRBD1 (6 bases). Germline assignment: CDR1 DFQATT and CDR2 SNEGSKA (reference sequence). The CDR3 runs to 14 residues. Trimming stripped 4 bases from V and 3 bases from J, with 12 bases between. This CDR3 is CSAIRDTDTGELFF. The CDR3 DNA reads as TGCAGTGCTATCCGGGACACCGACACCGGGGAGCTGTTTTTT.

This clonotype was seen many times. The chain is built from TRBV20-1 and TRBJ2-7, with D possibly being TRBD2 (6 bases). Trimming left V 5 bases short and J 2 bases short, with 10 bases between. Germline assignment: CDR1 DFQATT and CDR2 SNEGSKA (reference sequence). CDR3 length: 12 residues. The CDR3 reads CSAAGPTYEQYF. The CDR3 bases are TGCAGTGCTGCGGGACCCACCTACGAGCAGTACTTC.

The chain links TRBV12-1 to TRBJ1-2; TRBD1 was called by the table and not checked on the DNA. TRBV12-1 constitutes a pseudogene. There are 9 residues in the CDR3. The CDR3 spells CAPWVGYTF. DNA of the CDR3: TGTGCCCCCTGGGTCGGCTACACCTTC.

Worth noting for this clonotype: One base away lies a much larger clone, so this may be a sequencing read error. The rearrangement links TRBV20-1 to TRBJ2-2; 8 bases align to TRBD1. Germline V gene lookup returns CDR1 DFQATT and CDR2 SNEGSKA (reference sequence). This CDR3 has 14 residues. The CDR3 nucleotides are TGCAGTGCTACGGACAGGGATAACACCGGGGAGCTGTCTTTT. It yields the protein CSATDRDNTGELSF.

This clonotype was counted at least ten times. This sequence joins TRBV5-6 and TRBJ2-7, with 7 positions matching TRBD1. This CDR3 contains 14 residues. V lost 4 bases to trimming and J lost 3 bases; unmatched junction nucleotides: 7. CDR1 SGHDT and CDR2 YYEEEE come from the germline V gene. CDR3 DNA: TGTGCCAGCAGCACACAGGGGATCGGCTACGAGCAGTACTTC. It yields the protein CASSTQGIGYEQYF.

This clonotype showed up many times. Here the CDR3 DNA reads TGTGCCAGCAGCGAAAGCGGGGGGACTAGTCGGCAGTACGTC. Protein: CASSESGGTSRQYV. This sequence joins TRBV7-2 and TRBJ2-7, with TRBD2 identical over 9 bases. This CDR3 has 14 residues. The junction had 11 bases not matched to a gene; V was cut back by 5 bases and J by 9 bases. In germline, CDR1 is SGHTA, CDR2 FQGNSA.

The chain employs TRBV5-6 and TRBJ1-1; D remains ambiguous. The germline V gene has CDR1 SGHDT and CDR2 YYEEEE. This CDR3 is 12 amino acids long. V was clipped by 5 bases and J by 11 bases, with 16 bases between them. The CDR3 DNA sequence: TGTGCCAGCAGTCTAGGGTCCTCTGGGGCTTTCTTT. This sequence encodes CASSLGSSGAFF. Based on the CDR3 plus reference TRBV5-6 and TRBJ1-1, the full variable domain is DAGVTQSPTHLIKTRGQQVTLRCSPKSGHDTVSWYQQALGQGPQFIFQYYEEEERQRGNFPDRFSGHQFPNYSSELNVNALLLGDSALYLCASSLGSSGAFFGQGTRLTVV.

This clonotype has a count of ten or more. The chain employs TRBV5-1 and TRBJ2-5; D remains unclear. CDR1 is SGHRS, CDR2 YFSETQ, per germline. The length of the CDR3 is 15 residues. V dropped 4 bases and J dropped 1 base, with 14 bases sitting between them. The CDR3 reads CASSPYLGPQETQYF. CDR3 DNA sequence: TGCGCCAGCAGCCCGTATTTAGGTCCCCAAGAGACCCAGTACTTC. Variable domain in full (rest from reference TRBV5-1 and TRBJ2-5): KAGVTQTPRYLIKTRGQQVTLSCSPISGHRSVSWYQQTPGQGLQFLFEYFSETQRNKGNFPGRFSGRQFSNSRSEMNVSTLELGDSALYLCASSPYLGPQETQYFGPGTRLLVL.

This clonotype was seen repeatedly, ten times or more. The chain links TRBV7-9 to TRBJ2-2; D remains unclear. The CDR3 extends over 14 amino acids. Per germline, CDR1 SEHNR and CDR2 FQNEAQ (reference sequence). Trimming stripped 7 bases from V and 2 bases from J, with 11 bases between. For the CDR3, the DNA is TGTGCCAGCACCCGAGGCCGCAACACCGGGGAGCTGTTTTTT. It encodes CASTRGRNTGELFF.

The rearrangement joins TRBV3-1 to TRBJ2-3; possibly TRBD2 for D (6 bases). Germline assignment: CDR1 LGHDT and CDR2 YNNKEL (reference sequence). Trimming shortened V by 4 bases and J by 0 bases, and 11 bases separated the two germline ends. The CDR3 sequence is 15 residues long. The DNA for the CDR3 is TGTGCCAGCAGCCCGACCGGGACTAGCACAGATACGCAGTATTTT. Translated: CASSPTGTSTDTQYF.

This clonotype was counted ten times or more. CDR3 residues: CASRDTGAQDTQYF. The CDR3 coding sequence is TGTGCCAGCAGAGATACGGGGGCACAAGATACGCAGTATTTT. The chain uses TRBV12-3 or TRBV12-4 and TRBJ2-3; D may match TRBD1 or TRBD2 (6 bases each). Trimming left V 6 bases short and J 5 bases short, with 15 bases between. This CDR3 has 14 residues.

Ten or more counts support this clonotype. The V gene is TRBV5-1, the J gene TRBJ1-5, with D perhaps TRBD1 (5 bases). The CDR3 totals 14 residues. The V end was cut by 0 bases, the J end by 6 bases, with 10 bases between. In germline, CDR1 is SGHRS, CDR2 YFSETQ. The CDR3 bases are TGCGCCAGCAGCTTGGGAGACAGCGTTCAGCCCCAGCATTTT. Translation gives CASSLGDSVQPQHF.

This clonotype was counted many times. The V and J genes are TRBV6-2 or TRBV6-3 and TRBJ1-2; D gene unclear. CDR3 length: 12 residues. Trimming cost V 0 bases and J 5 bases, with 4 bases left between them. Germline CDR1 MNHEY, CDR2 SVGEGT. The CDR3 region is CASSYSDYGYTF. Written as DNA, the CDR3 is TGTGCCAGCAGTTACTCCGATTATGGCTACACCTTC.

This clonotype has at least ten counts. This sequence joins TRBV20-1 and TRBJ2-5; 11 bases match TRBD2. Germline-derived CDR1 and CDR2 are DFQATT and SNEGSKA (reference sequence). V gave up 5 bases and J gave up 2 bases; unmatched junction bases: 7. CDR3 length equals 15 residues. The CDR3 DNA reads as TGCAGTGCTCACCGCTCTAGCGGGGGGCAAGAGACCCAGTACTTC. Translated: CSAHRSSGGQETQYF.